The 16 T cell receptor beta chains presented below share a single source sample, sequenced in a study of cytomegalovirus exposure and HLA in healthy donors. The primer mix had 60 Vbeta and 13 Jbeta primers. Here immunoSEQ multiplex PCR was the method, and the copy in TCRdb shows in-frame clones only, minus some. The sample holds about 140,000 clones. The material sequenced was PBMCs. These TCRs come from a woman between 18 and 29 years old in good health and CMV-seronegative.

The CDR3 reads CASSSGQGIGANVLTF. The CDR3 DNA reads as TGTGCCAGCAGTTCTGGACAGGGAATTGGGGCCAACGTCCTGACTTTC. The V call is TRBV28, the J call TRBJ2-6; the match to TRBD1 covers 8 bases. Looked up from germline, CDR1 is MDHEN and CDR2 is SYDVKM. This CDR3 has 16 residues. With 4 bases clipped from V and 3 bases from J, the junction kept 5 bases outside the gene matches.

The rearrangement uses TRBV4-1 and TRBJ2-2, with D uncertain. V was cut by 0 bases and J by 5 bases, with 10 bases left in between. The CDR3 runs 15 residues. Germline CDR1 and CDR2: MGHRA and YSYEKL. The CDR3 DNA follows: TGCGCCAGCAGCCAAGAACTTATGAGAACCGGGGAGCTGTTTTTT. As protein: CASSQELMRTGELFF.

The genes are TRBV2 and TRBJ2-1; 8 positions match TRBD2. The V and J ends lost 6 bases and 1 base, in that order; junction bases with no gene match: 5. The germline CDR1 and CDR2 sequences are SNHLY and FYNNEI. CDR3 length: 15 amino acids. The chain's CDR3 is CASRSGLGSYNEQFF. The DNA for the CDR3 is TGTGCCAGCAGGTCGGGACTAGGATCCTACAATGAGCAGTTCTTC.

The chain links TRBV19 to TRBJ2-2, with D perhaps TRBD2 (7 bases). There are 15 residues in the CDR3. Germline V CDR1 and CDR2: LNHDA, SQIVND (reference sequence). V lost 6 bases and J 4 bases, leaving 15 bases between the germline ends. CDR3 coding DNA: TGTGCCAGTAGGATGGAGGGGGGGCCCACCGGGGAGCTGTTTTTT. This encodes CASRMEGGPTGELFF.

This chain links TRBV2 with TRBJ1-4; D unresolved. In germline, CDR1 is SNHLY, CDR2 FYNNEI. The V end was cut by 5 bases, the J end by 8 bases, with 21 bases between. The CDR3 covers 16 residues. The CDR3 DNA is TGTGCCAGCAGTTCGCAAAAGGGAGGACTTAAGGAAAAACTGTTTTTT. Translation gives CASSSQKGGLKEKLFF.

The DNA for the CDR3 is TGTGCCAGTAGTAGGGTCCAGGCGGGAGAGGAAACAACCATATATTTT. This codes for CASSRVQAGEETTIYF. The chain joins TRBV19 to TRBJ1-3; no clear D gene. This CDR3 is 16 amino acids long. Germline V gene data show CDR1 as LNHDA and CDR2 as SQIVND (reference sequence). The V end was cut by 4 bases, the J end by 10 bases, with 23 bases between.

This chain joins TRBV2 and TRBJ2-1; 12 bases are a match to TRBD2. The CDR3 is 15 residues long. CDR1 and CDR2 (germline): SNHLY, FYNNEI. V was pared by 7 bases and J by 6 bases, with 7 bases of the junction left unmatched. CDR3: CASTLSSGRANEQFF. In nucleotides, the CDR3 is TGTGCCAGCACCCTTTCTAGCGGGAGGGCCAATGAGCAGTTCTTC.

The chain combines TRBV7-2 with TRBJ2-7; TRBD2 agrees at 9 bases. CDR1 and CDR2 (germline): SGHTA, FQGNSA. V trimming: 0 bases; J trimming: 4 bases; junction bases outside the gene matches: 1. This CDR3 is 14 amino acids long. CDR3 residues: CASSLASGSYEQYF. In nucleotides, the CDR3 is TGTGCCAGCAGCTTAGCTAGCGGGAGTTACGAGCAGTACTTC.

The chain couples TRBV9 to TRBJ2-3, with 8 nucleotides matching TRBD1. Germline values: CDR1 SGDLS, CDR2 YYNGEE. The CDR3 has 14 residues. The V and J ends lost 3 bases and 4 bases, in that order; junction bases with no gene match: 4. CDR3 region: CASSAGQGPDTQYF. Here the CDR3 DNA reads TGTGCCAGCAGCGCCGGACAGGGCCCAGATACGCAGTATTTT.

The CDR3 coding sequence is TGTGCCAGCAGTCCGGGGGTATACAGTGGCTACACCTTC. Amino acid sequence: CASSPGVYSGYTF. J is TRBJ1-2 and V is TRBV6-6; TRBD1 might be the D (5 bases). Germline-derived CDR1 and CDR2 are MNHNY and SVGAGI (reference sequence). Trimming left V 5 bases short and J 7 bases short, with 14 bases between. CDR3 length: 13 residues.

The V gene is TRBV5-1, the J gene TRBJ2-2, with a weak D call TRBD2 (5 bases). This CDR3 is built from 14 residues. The V gene lost 5 bases and the J gene lost 5 bases, with 13 bases spanning the gap. Germline values: CDR1 SGHRS, CDR2 YFSETQ. CDR3 nucleotides: TGCGCCAGCAGGACTGGGCCGGGAACCGGGGAGCTGTTTTTT. Translation: CASRTGPGTGELFF.

The V and J genes are TRBV5-3 and TRBJ2-7; 7 bases line up with TRBD2. TRBV5-3 is flagged as an ORF with uncertain function. The CDR3 is made up of 15 amino acids. The ends lost 4 bases at V and 4 bases at J; junction bases unmatched: 11. In DNA form, the CDR3 reads TGTGCCAGAAGCCTGCGACTAGCCTATTCTTACGAGCAGTACTTC. Protein: CARSLRLAYSYEQYF.

The V gene is TRBV27, the J gene TRBJ1-1; the match to TRBD1 covers 7 bases. The CDR3 covers 19 residues. CDR1 MNHEY and CDR2 SMNVEV come from the germline V gene (reference sequence). The V gene end was trimmed by 5 bases and the J gene end by 0 bases; junction bases not matched to a gene: 18. The CDR3 sequence: CASSITGTALGVLNTEAFF. The CDR3 DNA reads TGTGCCAGCAGTATAACCGGGACAGCGTTGGGGGTGCTGAACACTGAAGCTTTCTTT.

This sequence joins TRBV13 and TRBJ1-2, with a tentative D call TRBD1 (6 bases). CDR3 length: 13 residues. Trimming pared 7 bases from V and 8 bases from J, leaving 17 bases between. The germline gives CDR1 PRHDT, CDR2 FYEKMQ (reference sequence). CDR3 in amino acids: CASTNTGWGGYTF. CDR3 in DNA: TGTGCCAGCACCAACACAGGGTGGGGAGGCTACACCTTC.

CDR3 coding DNA: TGTGCCAGCAGCAAAACTAGCGGGAGGACAGATACGCAGTATTTT. Its protein is CASSKTSGRTDTQYF. The V call is TRBV7-2, the J call TRBJ2-3, with 12 nucleotides matching TRBD2. The CDR3 extends over 15 amino acids. Germline CDR1 reads SGHTA; CDR2 reads FQGNSA. J was trimmed by 3 bases and V by 5 bases; bases with no gene match: 3. Combining the CDR3 with reference TRBV7-2 and TRBJ2-3 gives the whole variable domain GAGVSQSPSNKVTEKGKDVELRCDPISGHTALYWYRQSLGQGLEFLIYFQGNSAPDKSGLPSDRFSAERTGGSVSTLTIQRTQQEDSAVYLCASSKTSGRTDTQYFGPGTRLTVL.

This chain joins TRBV5-1 and TRBJ1-3; TRBD1 matches 7 bases. Germline-derived CDR1 and CDR2 are SGHRS and YFSETQ. The V and J ends lost 3 bases and 0 bases, in that order; junction bases with no gene match: 0. This CDR3 has 14 amino acids. The CDR3, as DNA: TGCGCCAGCAGCTGGGACAGCTCTGGAAACACCATATATTTT. Translated: CASSWDSSGNTIYF.